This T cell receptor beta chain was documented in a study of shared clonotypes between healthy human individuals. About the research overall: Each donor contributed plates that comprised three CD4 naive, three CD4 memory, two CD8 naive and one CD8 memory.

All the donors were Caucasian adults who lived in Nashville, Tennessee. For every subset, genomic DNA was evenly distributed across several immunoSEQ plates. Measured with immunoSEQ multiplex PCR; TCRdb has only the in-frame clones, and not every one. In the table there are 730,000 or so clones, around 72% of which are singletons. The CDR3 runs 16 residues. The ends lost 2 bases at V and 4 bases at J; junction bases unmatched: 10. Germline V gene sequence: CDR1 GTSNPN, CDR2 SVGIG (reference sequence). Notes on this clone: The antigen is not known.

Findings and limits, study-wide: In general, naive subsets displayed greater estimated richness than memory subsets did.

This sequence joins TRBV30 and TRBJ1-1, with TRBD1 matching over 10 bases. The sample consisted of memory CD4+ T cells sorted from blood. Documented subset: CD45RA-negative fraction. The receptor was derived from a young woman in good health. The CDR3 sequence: CAWSPRQGAGGTEAFF. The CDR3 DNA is TGTGCCTGGAGTCCTCGACAGGGGGCTGGGGGCACTGAAGCTTTCTTT.